What follows are 27 T cell receptor beta chains derived from one specimen sequenced in a study of blood T cells in healthy people across ages. Using a J-beta primer mix together with a sample-barcoded 5' primer, a second PCR was run for about 6 to 11 cycles. TCRdb reanalysed the 5' RACE reads using MiXCR and keeps one entry per CDR3 protein. Among some 1.5 million distinct CDR3 sequences listed, roughly 43% were seen once. Input material: blood. These receptors came from a woman younger than 35 in good health.

The V and J genes are TRBV18 and TRBJ1-5; no reliable D call. V dropped 5 bases and J dropped 0 bases, with 11 bases sitting between them. Germline CDR1 and CDR2: KGHSH and LQKENI. This CDR3 has 15 amino acids. CDR3 coding DNA: TGTGCCAGCTCATCCGGGAAGATTAGCAATCAGCCCCAGCATTTT. This translates into CASSSGKISNQPQHF. Complete variable domain (other parts from reference TRBV18 and TRBJ1-5): NAGVMQNPRHLVRRRGQEARLRCSPMKGHSHVYWYRQLPEEGLKFMVYLQKENIIDESGMPKERFSAEFPKEGPSILRIQQVVRGDSAAYFCASSSGKISNQPQHFGDGTRLSIL.

The sample holds a few counts of this clonotype. The chain links TRBV7-2 to TRBJ2-1; TRBD2 matches 8 bases. The CDR3 has 12 residues. Germline-derived CDR1 and CDR2 are SGHTA and FQGNSA. J lost 10 bases, V lost 4 bases, and 3 bases had no gene match. In nucleotides, the CDR3 is TGTGCCAGCAGCTACGGGGGGGTAGAGCAGTTCTTC. This translates into CASSYGGVEQFF.

The chain uses TRBV6-2 or TRBV6-3 and TRBJ1-1, with a tentative D call TRBD1 (6 bases). The CDR3 has 13 amino acids. The germline V and J ends were trimmed by 6 bases and 6 bases, with 14 bases remaining between them. From germline, CDR1 is MNHEY and CDR2 SVGEGT. In DNA, the CDR3 is TGTGCCAGCAGGAAGACAGGAGGGCCTGAAGCTTTCTTT. Residues: CASRKTGGPEAFF.

V is TRBV7-3 and J is TRBJ2-3; perhaps D is TRBD1 or TRBD2 (5 bases each). Germline CDR1 SGHTA, CDR2 FQGTGA. V shed 0 bases and J shed 4 bases, with 8 bases lying between them. The CDR3 covers 14 residues. CDR3 nucleotide sequence: TGTGCCAGCAGCTTAACGAGGGGACCAGATACGCAGTATTTT. Encoded protein: CASSLTRGPDTQYF.

This chain connects TRBV24-1 to TRBJ2-2; the D is unclear. This CDR3 comprises 14 residues. Germline-derived CDR1 and CDR2 are KGHDR and SFDVKD. Trimming took 2 bases from V and 4 from J, leaving 7 bases between them. For the CDR3, the DNA is TGTGCCACCAGTGATTCCACAGCCACCGGGGAGCTGTTTTTT. Translating gives CATSDSTATGELFF.

The V gene is TRBV27, the J gene TRBJ2-4, with 9 bases lining up with TRBD1. This CDR3 is 15 amino acids long. Unmatched junction bases numbered 12, after V lost 2 bases and J lost 13 bases. Germline V gene sequence: CDR1 MNHEY, CDR2 SMNVEV (reference sequence). The CDR3 DNA sequence: TGTGCCAGCAGTTTAAGTACAGGGGGCACCTACGGGCAGTACTTC. It is translated as CASSLSTGGTYGQYF.

This clonotype was found many times. The CDR3 loop is CASSQVYTSVGTQYF. CDR3 in DNA: TGCGCCAGCAGCCAAGTTTATACTAGCGTAGGTACGCAGTATTTT. This chain uses TRBV4-3 with TRBJ2-3; TRBD2 aligns across 7 bases. V trimming: 1 base; J trimming: 8 bases; junction bases outside the gene matches: 9. Per germline, CDR1 LGHNA and CDR2 YSLEER. The CDR3 consists of 15 residues.

This chain joins TRBV7-2 and TRBJ1-1; D might be TRBD1 (6 bases). The germline V gene encodes CDR1 SGHTA and CDR2 FQGNSA. There are 13 residues in the CDR3. Deletions cut 5 bases from V and 5 bases from J, with 12 bases between. The CDR3 reads CASSQQGVTEAFF. As DNA, the CDR3 is TGTGCCAGCAGCCAACAGGGTGTGACTGAAGCTTTCTTT.

The chain uses TRBV27 and TRBJ2-1, with 9 bases identical to TRBD2. The CDR3 sequence is 18 residues long. J gave up 3 bases and V 4 bases, and 13 bases lay outside the gene matches. Germline V gives CDR1 MNHEY, CDR2 SMNVEV (reference sequence). The CDR3 DNA sequence: TGTGCCAGCAGTTCAATGCCCAACGGACTAGCGATCTACAATGAGCAGTTCTTC. It translates to CASSSMPNGLAIYNEQFF.

With respect to this clonotype: This may come from a read error, since a much larger clone is one base off. Here the CDR3 DNA reads TGTGCCGGCAGCTTATTGAGCGGGCCTTACAATGAGCAGTTCTTC. This codes for CAGSLLSGPYNEQFF. The genes are TRBV7-9 and TRBJ2-1; weak D call: TRBD2 (6 bases). The CDR3 has 15 amino acids. Germline V gene data show CDR1 as SEHNR and CDR2 as FQNEAQ (reference sequence).

The chain combines TRBV7-2 with TRBJ2-7; TRBD2 aligns across 11 bases. The CDR3 has 15 amino acids. The V segment lost 5 bases and the J segment 6 bases; nucleotides outside the gene matches: 9. Germline V gene data show CDR1 as SGHTA and CDR2 as FQGNSA. In DNA form, the CDR3 reads TGTGCCAGCAGCCAACCGACTAGCGGGGCGGGCGAGCAGTACTTC. Its translation: CASSQPTSGAGEQYF.

The rearrangement uses TRBV6-5 and TRBJ2-7, with D perhaps matching TRBD1 (7 bases). Germline V gene sequence: CDR1 MNHEY, CDR2 SVGAGI. V lost 0 bases to trimming and J lost 7 bases, with 25 bases between them. The CDR3 extends over 18 amino acids. CDR3 amino acids: CASSYSGLRAGGNNEQYF. The CDR3 bases are TGTGCCAGCAGTTACTCGGGGTTAAGGGCAGGGGGGAACAATGAGCAGTACTTC.

In this sample, this clonotype turned up a few times. The chain is built from TRBV29-1 and TRBJ1-1, with TRBD1 as a possible D gene (5 bases). The germline V gene encodes CDR1 SQVTM and CDR2 ANQGSEA. V lost 2 bases to trimming and J lost 11 bases, with 9 bases between them. The CDR3 has 10 amino acids. The CDR3 DNA follows: TGCAGCGTTGAAAATCCAGGGGCTTTCTTT. Encoded protein: CSVENPGAFF.

This clonotype was observed a handful of times. The chain links TRBV20-1 to TRBJ2-7, with unresolved D. The J call may be in error: the DNA end matches TRBJ2-5 better. The CDR3 consists of 13 residues. CDR1 DFQATT and CDR2 SNEGSKA come from the germline V gene (reference sequence). CDR3 sequence: CSARDPPRETQYF. CDR3 bases: TGCAGTGCTAGAGATCCCCCCAGGGAGACCCAGTACTTC.

The chain couples TRBV6-2 or TRBV6-3 to TRBJ1-5; D is unclear. Trimming stripped 7 bases from V and 3 bases from J, with 7 bases between. Germline V gene sequence: CDR1 MNHEY, CDR2 SVGEGT. There are 12 residues in the CDR3. CDR3 residues: CASNSLNQPQHF. CDR3 bases: TGTGCCAGCAATAGCCTCAATCAGCCCCAGCATTTT.

This rearrangement joins TRBV5-6 to TRBJ2-7, with 8 bases aligning to TRBD1. The CDR3 totals 14 residues. Trimming cost V 3 bases and J 5 bases; bases outside gene matches: 7. The germline V gene encodes CDR1 SGHDT and CDR2 YYEEEE. CDR3 nucleotide sequence: TGTGCCAGCAGCTGGACAGGGCGCCTCGACGAGCAGTACTTC. Its translation is CASSWTGRLDEQYF.

Comments on this clonotype: One base away lies a much larger clone, so this may be a sequencing read error. The rearrangement joins TRBV2 to TRBJ2-3; 7 nucleotides line up with TRBD2. Trimming cost V 7 bases and J 2 bases; bases outside gene matches: 3. The CDR3 has 13 amino acids. CDR1 is SNHLY, CDR2 FYNNEI, per germline. This CDR3 reads CASTRDYTDTQYF. CDR3 DNA sequence: TGTGCCAGCACCCGGGACTACACAGATACGCAGTATTTT.

V usage is TRBV9 and J usage is TRBJ2-5, with 10 positions matching TRBD2. Per the germline V gene, CDR1 is SGDLS and CDR2 is YYNGEE. Trimming took 4 bases from V and 5 from J; bases not matched to a gene: 11. The CDR3 runs to 16 residues. The CDR3, as DNA: TGTGCCAGCAGCTCGGGACTAGCGCCCCCAGGGGAGACCCAGTACTTC. It specifies CASSSGLAPPGETQYF.

The sample holds a few counts of this clonotype. The chain recombines TRBV20-1 with TRBJ1-2, with D uncertain. This CDR3 has 14 amino acids. V shed 0 bases and J shed 3 bases, with 11 bases lying between them. CDR1 DFQATT and CDR2 SNEGSKA come from the germline V gene (reference sequence). The CDR3 protein is CSARDPDGYYGYTF. The CDR3 DNA reads as TGCAGTGCTAGAGATCCGGACGGGTACTATGGCTACACCTTC.

V is TRBV21-1 and J is TRBJ2-2; whether TRBD2, the table's D call, matches the DNA was not checked. TRBV21-1 is marked as a pseudogene. The CDR3 has 15 amino acids. Here the CDR3 DNA reads TGTGCCAGCAGCAAAGGGAGGCCACTTCTACGTGGGCTGTTTTTT. It yields the protein CASSKGRPLLRGLFF.

This clonotype has only a few counts. V and J are TRBV10-3 and TRBJ1-1, with D possibly TRBD1 on 5 matching bases. Germline CDR1 reads ENHRY; CDR2 reads SYGVKD. The CDR3 spans 14 residues. The V end lost 0 bases, the J end lost 4 bases, and 9 bases lay between the germline ends. The CDR3 loop is CAISESWGGTEAFF. The CDR3 nucleotides read TGTGCCATCAGTGAGTCTTGGGGGGGCACTGAAGCTTTCTTT.

The V and J genes are TRBV6-6 and TRBJ1-6; D unresolved. Germline values: CDR1 MNHNY, CDR2 SVGAGI (reference sequence). V lost 2 bases, J lost 4 bases, and 9 bases lay in between. There are 15 residues in the CDR3. DNA for the CDR3: TGTGCCAGCAGTTACCAGACATCTTATAATTCACCCCTCCACTTT. Translation gives CASSYQTSYNSPLHF.

This clonotype appeared a single time. The V call is TRBV7-2, the J call TRBJ2-3, with 7 bases identical to TRBD2. The CDR3 length is 16 residues. Germline V gives CDR1 SGHTA, CDR2 FQGNSA. V was pared by 5 bases and J by 4 bases, with 12 bases of the junction left unmatched. CDR3 sequence reads: CASSLLVEGRADTQYF. DNA of the CDR3: TGTGCCAGCAGCCTCTTGGTAGAAGGGAGGGCAGATACGCAGTATTTT.

There are a few counts of this clonotype. The CDR3 region has the DNA TGTGCCAGCAGCTTCGACAGGGATCGAGGCTACACCTTC. This encodes CASSFDRDRGYTF. The chain couples TRBV7-8 to TRBJ1-2; the match to TRBD1 covers 7 bases. The V gene's germline CDR1 is SGHVS and CDR2 FQNEAQ. The CDR3 consists of 13 residues. The V gene end was trimmed by 3 bases and the J gene end by 8 bases; junction bases not matched to a gene: 6.

The CDR3: CSVEGLAGFYNEQFF. The DNA of the CDR3 is TGCAGCGTTGAGGGCCTAGCGGGTTTCTACAATGAGCAGTTCTTC. The chain uses TRBV29-1 and TRBJ2-1, with 8 bases that match TRBD2. The CDR3 is 15 residues long. Losses at the gene ends were 3 bases for V and 3 bases for J; bases not matched to a gene: 7. The germline gives CDR1 SQVTM, CDR2 ANQGSEA.

The chain carries TRBV14 and TRBJ2-1, with unresolved D. Per the germline V gene, CDR1 is SGHDN and CDR2 is FVKESK. The CDR3 runs to 15 residues. The V and J ends lost 5 bases and 0 bases respectively, with 11 bases between them. Written as DNA, the CDR3 is TGTGCCAGCAGCAACAGCGTTAGCTCCTACAATGAGCAGTTCTTC. Its protein product is CASSNSVSSYNEQFF.

V and J are TRBV28 and TRBJ1-1; tentatively, D is TRBD1 (5 bases). V was cut by 5 bases and J by 1 base, with 17 bases left in between. Germline CDR1 reads MDHEN; CDR2 reads SYDVKM. The length of the CDR3 is 16 residues. The CDR3, as DNA: TGTGCCAGCAGTAGGGACCCTCGGCGGGGGAACACTGAAGCTTTCTTT. Its protein product is CASSRDPRRGNTEAFF.